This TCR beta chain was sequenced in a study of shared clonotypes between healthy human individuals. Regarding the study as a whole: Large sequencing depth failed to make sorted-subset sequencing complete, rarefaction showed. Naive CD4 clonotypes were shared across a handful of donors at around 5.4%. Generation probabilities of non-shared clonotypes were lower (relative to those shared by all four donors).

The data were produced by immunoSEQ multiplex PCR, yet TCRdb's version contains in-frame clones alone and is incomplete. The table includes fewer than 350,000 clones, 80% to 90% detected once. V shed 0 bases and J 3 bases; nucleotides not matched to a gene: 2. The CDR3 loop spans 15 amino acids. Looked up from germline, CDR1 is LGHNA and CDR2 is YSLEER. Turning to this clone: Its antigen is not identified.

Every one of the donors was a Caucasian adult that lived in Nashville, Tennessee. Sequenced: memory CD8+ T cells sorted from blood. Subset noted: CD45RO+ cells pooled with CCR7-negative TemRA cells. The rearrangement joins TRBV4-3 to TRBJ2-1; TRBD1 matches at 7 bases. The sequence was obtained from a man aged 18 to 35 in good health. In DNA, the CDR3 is TGCGCCAGCAGCCAAGATAGGGGGCTCTACAATGAGCAGTTCTTC. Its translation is CASSQDRGLYNEQFF.